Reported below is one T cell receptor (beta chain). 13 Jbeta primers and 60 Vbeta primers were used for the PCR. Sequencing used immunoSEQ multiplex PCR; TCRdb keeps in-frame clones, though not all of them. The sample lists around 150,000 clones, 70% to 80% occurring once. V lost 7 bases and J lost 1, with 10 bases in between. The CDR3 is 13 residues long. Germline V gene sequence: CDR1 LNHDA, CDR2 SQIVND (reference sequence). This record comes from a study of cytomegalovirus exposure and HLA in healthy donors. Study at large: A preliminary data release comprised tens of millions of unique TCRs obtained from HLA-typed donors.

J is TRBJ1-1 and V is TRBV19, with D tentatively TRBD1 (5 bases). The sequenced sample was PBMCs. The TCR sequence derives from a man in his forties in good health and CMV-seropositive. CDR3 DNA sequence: TGTGCCAGTAACGACAGACCGAACACTGAAGCTTTCTTT. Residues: CASNDRPNTEAFF. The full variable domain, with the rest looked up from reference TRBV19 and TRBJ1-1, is DGGITQSPKYLFRKEGQNVTLSCEQNLNHDAMYWYRQDPGQGLRLIYYSQIVNDFQKGDIAEGYSVSREKKESFPLTVTSAQKNPTAFYLCASNDRPNTEAFFGQGTRLTVV.